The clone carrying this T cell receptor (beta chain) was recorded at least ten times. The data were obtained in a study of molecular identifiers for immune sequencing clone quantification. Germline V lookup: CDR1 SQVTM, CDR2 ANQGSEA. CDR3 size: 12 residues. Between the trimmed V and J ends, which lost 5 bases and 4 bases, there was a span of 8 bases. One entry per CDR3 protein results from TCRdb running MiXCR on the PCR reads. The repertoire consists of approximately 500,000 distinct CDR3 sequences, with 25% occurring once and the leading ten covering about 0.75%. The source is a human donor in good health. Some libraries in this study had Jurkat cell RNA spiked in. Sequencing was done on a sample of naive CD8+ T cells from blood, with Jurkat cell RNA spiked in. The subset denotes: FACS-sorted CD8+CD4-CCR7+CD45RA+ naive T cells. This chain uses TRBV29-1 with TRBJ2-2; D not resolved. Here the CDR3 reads CSVPGPTGELFF. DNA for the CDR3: TGCAGCGTTCCAGGTCCCACCGGGGAGCTGTTTTTT.